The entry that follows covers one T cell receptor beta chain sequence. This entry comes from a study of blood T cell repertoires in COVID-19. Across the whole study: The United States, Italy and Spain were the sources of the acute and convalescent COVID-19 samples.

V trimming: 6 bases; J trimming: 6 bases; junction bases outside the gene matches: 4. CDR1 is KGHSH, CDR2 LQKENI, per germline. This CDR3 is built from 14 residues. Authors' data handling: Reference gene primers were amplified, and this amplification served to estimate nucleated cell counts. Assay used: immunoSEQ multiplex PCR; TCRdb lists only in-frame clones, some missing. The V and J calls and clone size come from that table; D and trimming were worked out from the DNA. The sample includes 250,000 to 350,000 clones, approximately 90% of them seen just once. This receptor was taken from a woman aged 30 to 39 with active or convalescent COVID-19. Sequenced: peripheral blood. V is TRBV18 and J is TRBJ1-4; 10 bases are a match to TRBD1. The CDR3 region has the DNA TGTGCCAGCTCCCGGGACAGGGGAGATGAAAAACTGTTTTTT. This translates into CASSRDRGDEKLFF.